Listed below are T cell receptor beta chains from one sample, sequenced in a study of human T cells and chemical hapten exposure. Each CDR3 protein is one row after TCRdb ran MiXCR on the RACE reads. The data contain about 100,000 distinct CDR3 sequences, about an eighth of them seen just once; the ten biggest clones take up roughly 3.1%. The specimen was whole blood, collected in connection with sensitization to the hapten diphenylcyclopropenone (DPC). Receptor source: a woman between 40 and 50 years old with alopecia areata. Some clones in this sample may be carry-over from other donors' samples. CDR3s include the opening cysteine and the closing phenylalanine or tryptophan. A D gene is named only where the DNA matches it firmly. Clone size is shown for a subset of rows, as once, few, many or a class of expanded clone.

D | J | size | V | DNA | CDR3
- | TRBJ2-1 | many | TRBV15 | TGTGCCACCAGCAGAGAGCGGCTTGGGCTACAGCAGTTCTTC | CATSRERLGLQQFF
- | TRBJ2-7 | many | TRBV7-9 | TGTGCCAGCAGCTCTACGATCGAGCAGTACTTC | CASSSTIEQYF
TRBD2 | TRBJ2-3 | - | TRBV6-5 | TGTGCCAGCAGAGCGCCCGGGCCTCTAGCGGGCACAGATACGCAGTATTTT | CASRAPGPLAGTDTQYF
TRBD1 | TRBJ2-6 | many | TRBV7-9 | TGTGCCAGCGGACAGGGGGCGTATGGGGCCAACGTCCTGACTTTC | CASGQGAYGANVLTF
- | TRBJ1-1 | many | TRBV29-1 | TGCAGCGTTGAAGTGATGAACACTGAAGCTTTCTTT | CSVEVMNTEAFF
- | TRBJ1-1 | - | TRBV30 | TGTGCCTGGAGTCCTCTCACTGAAGCTTTCTTT | CAWSPLTEAFF
- | TRBJ1-6 | few | TRBV7-9 | TGTGCCAGCAGCTTTTCGACAGGCCCCTTT | CASSFSTGPF
- | TRBJ2-2 | - | TRBV5-8 | TGTGCCAGCAGCTTGGAGGTTACCGGGATCGGGGAGCTGTTTTTT | CASSLEVTGIGELFF
- | TRBJ2-7 | many | TRBV11-2 | TGTGCCAGCAGCTTAGGACTTATCGGATCCGAGCAGTACTTC | CASSLGLIGSEQYF
- | TRBJ1-1 | few | TRBV6-6 | TGTGCCAGCAGTTACTCGATATTGGGATTGGGGGCTAACTGGGACACTGAAGCTTTCTTT | CASSYSILGLGANWDTEAFF